This record concerns one T cell receptor (beta chain) sequence. Its cognate antigen is unknown. This sample was taken from a study of shared clonotypes between healthy human individuals. General observations from the study: The low donor count limited represented genetic and exposure-history diversity.

In germline, CDR1 is SGHRS, CDR2 YFSETQ. The CDR3 totals 15 residues. Trimming cost V 1 base and J 5 bases; bases outside gene matches: 1. Profiled with immunoSEQ multiplex PCR; TCRdb holds only in-frame clones, not every one. This table holds a few million clones, more than 90% found once. The V call is TRBV5-1, the J call TRBJ2-2; 11 positions match TRBD1. Sequenced input: naive CD4+ T cells sorted from blood. Subset specified: CD45RA+ positively selected. The clonotype comes from a man aged 18 to 29 in good health. CDR3 loop: CASSLWDRGTGELFF. CDR3 DNA sequence: TGCGCCAGCAGCTTGTGGGACAGGGGGACCGGGGAGCTGTTTTTT. Combining the CDR3 with reference TRBV5-1 and TRBJ2-2 gives the whole variable domain KAGVTQTPRYLIKTRGQQVTLSCSPISGHRSVSWYQQTPGQGLQFLFEYFSETQRNKGNFPGRFSGRQFSNSRSEMNVSTLELGDSALYLCASSLWDRGTGELFFGEGSRLTVL.